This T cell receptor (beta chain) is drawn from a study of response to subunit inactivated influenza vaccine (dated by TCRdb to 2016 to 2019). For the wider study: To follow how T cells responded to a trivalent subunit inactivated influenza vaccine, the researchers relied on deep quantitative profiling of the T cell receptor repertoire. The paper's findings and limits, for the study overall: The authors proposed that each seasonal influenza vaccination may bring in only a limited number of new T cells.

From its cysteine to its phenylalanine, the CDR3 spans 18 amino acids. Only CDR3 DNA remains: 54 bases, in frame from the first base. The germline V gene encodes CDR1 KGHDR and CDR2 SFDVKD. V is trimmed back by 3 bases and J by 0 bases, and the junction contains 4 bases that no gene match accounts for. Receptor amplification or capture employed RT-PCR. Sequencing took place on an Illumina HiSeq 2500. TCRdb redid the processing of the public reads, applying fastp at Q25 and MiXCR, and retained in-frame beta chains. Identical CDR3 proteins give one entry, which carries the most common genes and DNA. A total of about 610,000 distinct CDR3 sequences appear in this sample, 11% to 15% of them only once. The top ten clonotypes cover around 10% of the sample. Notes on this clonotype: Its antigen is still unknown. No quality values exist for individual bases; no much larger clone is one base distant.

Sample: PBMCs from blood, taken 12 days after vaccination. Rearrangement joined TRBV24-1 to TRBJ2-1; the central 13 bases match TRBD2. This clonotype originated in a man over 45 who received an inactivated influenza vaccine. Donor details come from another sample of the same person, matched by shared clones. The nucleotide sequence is TGTGCCACCAGTGATCCTCGGACTAGCGGGAGCTCCTACAATGAGCAGTTCTTC. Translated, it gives CATSDPRTSGSSYNEQFF.